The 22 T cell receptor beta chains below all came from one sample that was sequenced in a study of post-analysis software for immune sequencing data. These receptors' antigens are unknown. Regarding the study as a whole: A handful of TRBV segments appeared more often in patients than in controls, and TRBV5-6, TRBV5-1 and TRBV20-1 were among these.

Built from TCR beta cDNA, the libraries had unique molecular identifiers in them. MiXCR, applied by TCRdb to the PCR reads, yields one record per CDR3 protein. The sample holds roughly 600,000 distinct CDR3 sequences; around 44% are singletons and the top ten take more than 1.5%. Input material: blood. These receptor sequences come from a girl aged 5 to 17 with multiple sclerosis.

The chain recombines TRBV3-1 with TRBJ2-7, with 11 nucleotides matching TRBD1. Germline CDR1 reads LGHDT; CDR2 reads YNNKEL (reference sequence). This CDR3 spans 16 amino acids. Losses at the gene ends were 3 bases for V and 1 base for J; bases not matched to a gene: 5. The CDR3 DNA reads TGTGCCAGCAGCCACGGGACAGGGGGGTTGTCCTACGAGCAGTACTTC. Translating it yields CASSHGTGGLSYEQYF.

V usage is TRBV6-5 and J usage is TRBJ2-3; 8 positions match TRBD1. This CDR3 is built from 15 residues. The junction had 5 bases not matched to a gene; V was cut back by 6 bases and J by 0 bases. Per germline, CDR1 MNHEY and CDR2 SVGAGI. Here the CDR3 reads CASSHGQGSTDTQYF. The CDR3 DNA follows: TGTGCCAGCAGCCACGGACAGGGTAGCACAGATACGCAGTATTTT.

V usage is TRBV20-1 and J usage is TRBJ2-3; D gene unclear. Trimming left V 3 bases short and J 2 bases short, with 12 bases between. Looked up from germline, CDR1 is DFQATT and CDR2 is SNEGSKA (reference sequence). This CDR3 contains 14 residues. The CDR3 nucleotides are TGCAGTGCTAGTTGTAGTCCTTCCACAGATACGCAGTATTTT. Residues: CSASCSPSTDTQYF.

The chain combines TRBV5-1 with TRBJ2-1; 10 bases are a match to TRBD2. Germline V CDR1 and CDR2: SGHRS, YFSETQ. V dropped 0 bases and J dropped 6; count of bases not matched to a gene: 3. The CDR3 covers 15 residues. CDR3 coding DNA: TGCGCCAGCAGCTTGGAGAGCGGGGGGGCCAATGAGCAGTTCTTC. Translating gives CASSLESGGANEQFF.

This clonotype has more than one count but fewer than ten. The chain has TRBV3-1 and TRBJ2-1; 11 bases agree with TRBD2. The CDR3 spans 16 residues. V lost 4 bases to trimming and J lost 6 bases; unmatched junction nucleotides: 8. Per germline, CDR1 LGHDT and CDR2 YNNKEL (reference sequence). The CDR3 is CASSRPQLAGVNEQFF. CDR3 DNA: TGTGCCAGCAGCCGGCCCCAACTAGCGGGAGTCAATGAGCAGTTCTTC.

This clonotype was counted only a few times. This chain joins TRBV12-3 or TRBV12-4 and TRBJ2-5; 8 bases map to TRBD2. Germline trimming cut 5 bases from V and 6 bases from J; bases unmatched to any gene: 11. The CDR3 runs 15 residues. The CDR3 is CASSPGAGGVKTQYF. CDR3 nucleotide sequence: TGTGCCAGCAGTCCGGGGGCGGGGGGCGTGAAGACCCAGTACTTC.

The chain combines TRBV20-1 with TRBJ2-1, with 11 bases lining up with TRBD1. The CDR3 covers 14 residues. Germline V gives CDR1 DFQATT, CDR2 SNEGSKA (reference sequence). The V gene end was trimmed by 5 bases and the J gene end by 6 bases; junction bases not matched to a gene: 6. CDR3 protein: CSASIGTGGNEQFF. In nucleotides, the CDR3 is TGCAGTGCTTCCATTGGGACAGGGGGCAATGAGCAGTTCTTC.

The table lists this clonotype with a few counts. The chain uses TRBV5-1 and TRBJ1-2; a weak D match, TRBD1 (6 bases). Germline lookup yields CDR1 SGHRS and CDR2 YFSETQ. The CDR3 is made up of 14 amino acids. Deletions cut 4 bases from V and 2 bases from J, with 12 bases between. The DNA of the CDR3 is TGCGCCAGCAGCCAAAATCAGGGGAACTATGGCTACACCTTC. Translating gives CASSQNQGNYGYTF.

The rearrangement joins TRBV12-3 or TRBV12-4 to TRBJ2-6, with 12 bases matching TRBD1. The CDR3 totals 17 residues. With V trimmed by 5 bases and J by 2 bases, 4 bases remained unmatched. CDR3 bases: TGTGCCAGCAGTAGGGACAGGGGGCACACTGGGGCCAACGTCCTGACTTTC. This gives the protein CASSRDRGHTGANVLTF.

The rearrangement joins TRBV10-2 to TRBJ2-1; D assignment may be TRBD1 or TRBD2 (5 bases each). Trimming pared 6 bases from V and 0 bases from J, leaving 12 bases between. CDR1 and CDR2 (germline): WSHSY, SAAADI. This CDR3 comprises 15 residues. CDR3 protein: CASRGTDASYNEQFF. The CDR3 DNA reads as TGCGCCAGCAGAGGGACGGATGCCTCCTACAATGAGCAGTTCTTC.

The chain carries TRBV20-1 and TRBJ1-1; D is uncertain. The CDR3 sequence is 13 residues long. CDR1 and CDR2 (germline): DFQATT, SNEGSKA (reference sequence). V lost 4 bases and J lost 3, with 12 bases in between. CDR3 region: CSAKEGLDTEAFF. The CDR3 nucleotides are TGCAGTGCTAAGGAGGGCTTGGACACTGAAGCTTTCTTT.

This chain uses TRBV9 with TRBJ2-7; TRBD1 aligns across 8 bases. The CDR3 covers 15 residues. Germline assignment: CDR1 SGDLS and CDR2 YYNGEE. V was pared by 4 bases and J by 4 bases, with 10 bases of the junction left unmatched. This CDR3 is CASSSNGYRGYEQYF. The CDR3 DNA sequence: TGTGCCAGCAGCTCCAATGGCTACAGGGGGTACGAGCAGTACTTC.

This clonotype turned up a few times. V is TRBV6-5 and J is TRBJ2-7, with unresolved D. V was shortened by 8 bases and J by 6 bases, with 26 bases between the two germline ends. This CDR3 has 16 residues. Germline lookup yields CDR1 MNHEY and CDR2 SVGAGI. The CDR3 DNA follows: TGTGCCAGCTCAAGGACCCAATTTCAAAGTTCGGGCGAGCAGTACTTC. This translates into CASSRTQFQSSGEQYF.

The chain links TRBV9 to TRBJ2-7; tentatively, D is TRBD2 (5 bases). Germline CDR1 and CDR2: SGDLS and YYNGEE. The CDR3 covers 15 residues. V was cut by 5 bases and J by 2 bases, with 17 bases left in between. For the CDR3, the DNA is TGTGCCAGCAGTCCTGACGGAGGACGAGCCTACGAGCAGTACTTC. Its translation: CASSPDGGRAYEQYF.

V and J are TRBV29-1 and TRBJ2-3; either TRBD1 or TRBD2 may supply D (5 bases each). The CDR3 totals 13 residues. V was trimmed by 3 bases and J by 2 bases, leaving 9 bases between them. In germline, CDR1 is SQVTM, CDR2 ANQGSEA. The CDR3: CSVDGGITDTQYF. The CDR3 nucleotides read TGCAGCGTTGATGGGGGAATCACAGATACGCAGTATTTT.

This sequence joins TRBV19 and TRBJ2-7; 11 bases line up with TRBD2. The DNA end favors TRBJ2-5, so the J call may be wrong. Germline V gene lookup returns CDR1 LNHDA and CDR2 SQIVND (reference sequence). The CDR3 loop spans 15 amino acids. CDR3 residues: CASGQLAGVTETQYF. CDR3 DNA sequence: TGTGCCAGTGGCCAACTAGCGGGAGTGACAGAGACCCAGTACTTC.

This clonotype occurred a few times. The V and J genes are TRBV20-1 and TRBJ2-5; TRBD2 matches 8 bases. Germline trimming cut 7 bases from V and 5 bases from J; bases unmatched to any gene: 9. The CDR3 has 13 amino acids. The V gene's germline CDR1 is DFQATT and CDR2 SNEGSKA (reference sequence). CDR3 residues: CSVGRAGVETQYF. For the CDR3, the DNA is TGCAGTGTCGGACGAGCGGGGGTGGAGACCCAGTACTTC.

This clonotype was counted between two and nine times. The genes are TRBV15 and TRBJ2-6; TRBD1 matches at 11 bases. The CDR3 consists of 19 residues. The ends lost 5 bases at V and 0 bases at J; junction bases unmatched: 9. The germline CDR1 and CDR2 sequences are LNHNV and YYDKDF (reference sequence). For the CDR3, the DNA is TGTGCCACCAGCTCTTGGACAGGGGGCGTTTTCTCTGGGGCCAACGTCCTGACTTTC. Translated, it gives CATSSWTGGVFSGANVLTF.

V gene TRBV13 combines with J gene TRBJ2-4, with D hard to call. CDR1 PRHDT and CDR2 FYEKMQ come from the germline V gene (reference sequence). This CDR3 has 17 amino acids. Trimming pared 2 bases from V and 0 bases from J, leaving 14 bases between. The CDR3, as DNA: TGTGCCAGCAGCTTAAATCCCCTCGATTTAGCCAAAAACATTCAGTACTTC. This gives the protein CASSLNPLDLAKNIQYF.

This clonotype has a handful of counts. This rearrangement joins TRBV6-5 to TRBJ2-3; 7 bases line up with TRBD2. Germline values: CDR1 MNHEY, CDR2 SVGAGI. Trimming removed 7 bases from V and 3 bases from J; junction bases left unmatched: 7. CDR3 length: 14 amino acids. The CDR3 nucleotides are TGTGCCAGCATGGCAGCGGGGAAAACAGATACGCAGTATTTT. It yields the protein CASMAAGKTDTQYF.

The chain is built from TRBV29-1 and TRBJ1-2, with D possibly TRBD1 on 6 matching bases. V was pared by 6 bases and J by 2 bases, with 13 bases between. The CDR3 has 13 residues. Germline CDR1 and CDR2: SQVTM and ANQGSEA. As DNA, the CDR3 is TGCAGCGTGGGGGGGGCAGGGAACTATGGCTACACCTTC. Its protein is CSVGGAGNYGYTF.

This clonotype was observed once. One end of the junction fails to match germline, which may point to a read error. The CDR3 protein is CSTRPPRGVRGYTF. The CDR3 nucleotides read TGCAGTACTAGACCCCCCAGGGGAGTCAGGGGCTACACCTTC. The chain carries TRBV20-1 and TRBJ1-2, with a weak D call TRBD1 (6 bases). The CDR3 is made up of 14 amino acids. Germline loops: CDR1 DFQATT, CDR2 SNEGSKA (reference sequence).